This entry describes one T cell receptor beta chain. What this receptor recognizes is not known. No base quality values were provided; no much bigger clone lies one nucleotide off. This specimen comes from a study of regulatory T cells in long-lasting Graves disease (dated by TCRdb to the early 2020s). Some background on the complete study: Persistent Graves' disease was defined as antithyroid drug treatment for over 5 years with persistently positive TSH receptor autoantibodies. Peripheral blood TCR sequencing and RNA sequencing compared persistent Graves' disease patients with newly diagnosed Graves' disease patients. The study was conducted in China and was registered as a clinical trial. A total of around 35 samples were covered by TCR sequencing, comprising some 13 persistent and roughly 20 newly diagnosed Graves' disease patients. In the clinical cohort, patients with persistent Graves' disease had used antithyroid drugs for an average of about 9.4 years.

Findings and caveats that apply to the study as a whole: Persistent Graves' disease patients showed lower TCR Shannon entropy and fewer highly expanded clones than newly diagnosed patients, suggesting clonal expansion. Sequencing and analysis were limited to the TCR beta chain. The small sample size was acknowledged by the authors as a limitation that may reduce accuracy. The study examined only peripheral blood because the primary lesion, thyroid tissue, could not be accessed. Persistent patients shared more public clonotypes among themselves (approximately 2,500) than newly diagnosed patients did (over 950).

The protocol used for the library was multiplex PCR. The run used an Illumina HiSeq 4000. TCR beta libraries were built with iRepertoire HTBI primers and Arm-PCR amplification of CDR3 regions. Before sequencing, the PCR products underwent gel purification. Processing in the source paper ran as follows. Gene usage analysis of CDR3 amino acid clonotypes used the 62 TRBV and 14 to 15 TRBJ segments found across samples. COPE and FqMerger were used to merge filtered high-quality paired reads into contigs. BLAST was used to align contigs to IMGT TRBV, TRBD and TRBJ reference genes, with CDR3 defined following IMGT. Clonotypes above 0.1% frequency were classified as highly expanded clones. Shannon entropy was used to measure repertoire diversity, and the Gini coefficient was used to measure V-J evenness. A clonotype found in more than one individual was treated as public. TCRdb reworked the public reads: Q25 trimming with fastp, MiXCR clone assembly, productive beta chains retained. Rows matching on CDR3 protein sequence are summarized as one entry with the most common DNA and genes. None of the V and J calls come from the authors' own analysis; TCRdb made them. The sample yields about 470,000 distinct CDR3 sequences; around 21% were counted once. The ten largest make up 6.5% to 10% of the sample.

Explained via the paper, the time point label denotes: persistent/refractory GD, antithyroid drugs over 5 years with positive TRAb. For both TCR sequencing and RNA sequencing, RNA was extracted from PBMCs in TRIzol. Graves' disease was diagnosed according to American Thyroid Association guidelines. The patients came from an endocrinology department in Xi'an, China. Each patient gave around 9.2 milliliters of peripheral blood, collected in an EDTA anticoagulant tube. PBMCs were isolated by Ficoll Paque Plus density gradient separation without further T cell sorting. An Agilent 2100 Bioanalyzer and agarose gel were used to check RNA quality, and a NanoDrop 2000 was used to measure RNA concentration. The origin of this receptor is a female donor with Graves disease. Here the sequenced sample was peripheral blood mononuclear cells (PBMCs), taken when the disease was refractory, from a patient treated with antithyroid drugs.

Here is the DNA: TGTGCCAGCAGTTTCTCTGCGAACACCGGGGAGCTGTTTTTT. This yields the protein CASSFSANTGELFF. In this chain, TRBV27 is recombined with TRBJ2-2, with the D segment identity uncertain. The germline V gene (reference sequence) supplies CDR1 MNHEY and CDR2 SMNVEV. Between the V and J ends, shortened by 3 bases and 0 bases respectively, the junction contains 5 bases. From the cysteine through the phenylalanine, the CDR3 covers 14 amino acids. Just CDR3 DNA is preserved here, 42 bases in frame from base 1.